The 26 T cell receptor beta chains below were found in one sample sequenced in a study of T cell repertoires in cytomegalovirus infection (dated by TCRdb to the late 2010s). The treatment or condition label, read with the paper, signifies: in vitro stimulation with specific CMV peptide epitopes to enrich CMV-specific T cells. Sequencer: Illumina HiSeq 1500. The public reads were run again by TCRdb, first through fastp at Q25 and then through MiXCR, and only productive beta chains were kept. For every CDR3 protein sequence, its rows merge into one entry that carries the most common genes and DNA. Within this sample are some 940,000 distinct CDR3 sequences, with under 40% of them counted one time only. Of the sample, around 15% falls within the top ten clones. No antigen has been assigned to these receptors. This specimen was cultured CD8+ T cells from PBMCs, taken from culture after CMV antigen stimulation. The receptors shown here come from a human donor in good health (CMV status not recorded). Some clones in this sample may be carry-over from other donors' samples.

The rearrangement joins TRBV6-8 to TRBJ1-1, with a possible D match to TRBD1 (5 bases). The CDR3 totals 14 residues. Germline CDR1 reads MNHGY; CDR2 reads SAAAGT. V lost 4 bases to trimming and J lost 5 bases, with 14 bases between them. CDR3 sequence: CASSFDSFGTEAFF. Here the CDR3 DNA reads TGTGCCAGCAGTTTTGACAGTTTCGGGACTGAAGCTTTCTTT.

This clonotype has only a few counts. The germline gene is not matched at one end of the junction; a read error may be the cause. The genes are TRBV12-3 or TRBV12-4 and TRBJ1-6, with a possible D match to TRBD1 (6 bases). The CDR3 has 14 residues. The CDR3 protein is CASSFGGGGRDGSF. The CDR3 nucleotides are TGTGCCAGCAGTTTTGGGGGCGGTGGCAGGGACGGATCGTTT.

The J gene is TRBJ2-7, the V gene TRBV7-9; weak D call: TRBD1 (5 bases). The V and J ends lost 3 bases and 2 bases respectively, with 11 bases between them. This CDR3 is built from 14 residues. Germline values: CDR1 SEHNR, CDR2 FQNEAQ (reference sequence). CDR3 residues: CASSFSDRTYEQYV. DNA for the CDR3: TGTGCCAGCAGCTTCTCTGACAGAACCTACGAGCAGTACGTC.

This clonotype was observed a handful of times. CDR3 residues: CASSPLGLAIIMSETQYF. The CDR3 region has the DNA TGTGCCAGCAGCCCCTTGGGACTAGCGATCATAATGTCAGAGACCCAGTACTTC. This chain links TRBV7-9 with TRBJ2-5; 10 nucleotides agree with TRBD2. CDR3 length equals 18 residues. The junction had 16 bases not matched to a gene; V was cut back by 5 bases and J by 4 bases. Germline loops: CDR1 SEHNR, CDR2 FQNEAQ (reference sequence).

This clonotype occurred a few times. The CDR3 spells CASSPRDRADQETQYF. For the CDR3, the DNA is TGTGCCAGCAGTCCTAGGGACAGGGCCGACCAAGAGACCCAGTACTTC. This chain joins TRBV27 and TRBJ2-5, with 9 bases matching TRBD1. Germline V gene lookup returns CDR1 MNHEY and CDR2 SMNVEV (reference sequence). The CDR3 consists of 16 residues. The V and J ends lost 5 bases and 0 bases, in that order; junction bases with no gene match: 7.

This chain connects TRBV10-3 to TRBJ1-5; TRBD1 matches at 11 bases. The CDR3 runs to 14 residues. J was trimmed by 3 bases and V by 9 bases; bases with no gene match: 4. Germline V CDR1 and CDR2: ENHRY, SYGVKD. The CDR3 protein is CAIWTGGNNQPQHF. The CDR3 DNA reads TGTGCCATTTGGACAGGGGGCAACAATCAGCCCCAGCATTTT.

This chain links TRBV6-2 or TRBV6-3 with TRBJ2-7, with 8 bases identical to TRBD2. Per the germline V gene, CDR1 is MNHEY and CDR2 is SVGEGT. V gave up 4 bases and J gave up 6 bases; unmatched junction bases: 8. There are 14 residues in the CDR3. The CDR3 sequence: CASSWGTRSVEQYF. CDR3 DNA: TGTGCCAGCAGTTGGGGGACTAGAAGCGTCGAGCAGTACTTC.

The V call is TRBV19, the J call TRBJ1-1; weak D call: TRBD1 (6 bases). Per the germline V gene, CDR1 is LNHDA and CDR2 is SQIVND (reference sequence). This CDR3 has 15 residues. Deletions cut 7 bases from V and 8 bases from J, with 23 bases between. DNA for the CDR3: TGTGCCAGTAATGAGTGGACAGCAGGCTTGGCGGAAGCTTTCTTT. This sequence encodes CASNEWTAGLAEAFF. Full variable domain (rest looked up from reference TRBV19 and TRBJ1-1): DGGITQSPKYLFRKEGQNVTLSCEQNLNHDAMYWYRQDPGQGLRLIYYSQIVNDFQKGDIAEGYSVSREKKESFPLTVTSAQKNPTAFYLCASNEWTAGLAEAFFGQGTRLTVV.

The table lists this clonotype with many counts. V is TRBV11-1 and J is TRBJ2-3; no definite D call. The CDR3 spans 15 residues. CDR1 and CDR2 from the germline V gene are SGHAT and FQDESV (reference sequence). V was shortened by 5 bases and J by 2 bases, with 14 bases between the two germline ends. CDR3 in amino acids: CASSIGGTTTDTQYF. The CDR3 bases are TGTGCCAGCAGCATAGGCGGAACTACCACAGATACGCAGTATTTT.

This clonotype was counted ten times or more. The chain links TRBV7-2 to TRBJ2-1; 8 bases fit TRBD2. CDR1 is SGHTA and CDR2 is FQGNSA in the germline V gene. The CDR3 totals 15 residues. V dropped 5 bases and J dropped 4; count of bases not matched to a gene: 7. For the CDR3, the DNA is TGTGCCAGCAGCCCACGGGGGGGCTCTTACAATGAGCAGTTCTTC. Translated, it gives CASSPRGGSYNEQFF.

This clonotype was counted ten times or more. CDR3 coding DNA: TGTGCCAGCAGCTTTCTCGGGGGGGGCTACAATGAGCAGTTCTTC. Protein: CASSFLGGGYNEQFF. V gene TRBV7-2 combines with J gene TRBJ2-1; 8 bases align to TRBD2. The CDR3 has 15 amino acids. Germline loops: CDR1 SGHTA, CDR2 FQGNSA. The junction had 4 bases not matched to a gene; V was cut back by 3 bases and J by 3 bases.

The chain recombines TRBV6-1 with TRBJ1-5; D is uncertain. This CDR3 region has 14 residues. V was cut by 5 bases and J by 5 bases, with 13 bases left in between. The germline V gene has CDR1 MNHNS and CDR2 SASEGT. For the CDR3, the DNA is TGTGCCAGCAGTTCAGCTGGTATACATCAGCCCCAGCATTTT. Translating it yields CASSSAGIHQPQHF.

The chain is built from TRBV12-3 or TRBV12-4 and TRBJ1-5; no clear D. V lost 6 bases and J lost 0, with 9 bases in between. The CDR3 is made up of 14 amino acids. CDR3 in DNA: TGTGCCAGCAGCAAGGCAGGTAGCAATCAGCCCCAGCATTTT. Translating it yields CASSKAGSNQPQHF.

The chain combines TRBV6-6 with TRBJ2-7; no clear D. Germline-derived CDR1 and CDR2 are MNHNY and SVGAGI (reference sequence). The CDR3 is 13 residues long. Trimming left V 4 bases short and J 3 bases short, with 10 bases between. The CDR3 sequence is CASSFTGNYEQYV. In DNA form, the CDR3 reads TGTGCCAGCAGTTTTACTGGGAACTACGAGCAGTACGTC.

This chain connects TRBV27 to TRBJ1-5; TRBD1 agrees at 9 bases. This CDR3 comprises 16 residues. From germline, CDR1 is MNHEY and CDR2 SMNVEV (reference sequence). After removal of 5 bases from V and 6 bases from J, the junction contained 11 bases not matched to a gene. DNA of the CDR3: TGTGCCAGCAGTCCTCTAAAAACAGGGGGCGTTCAGCCCCAGCATTTT. Protein sequence: CASSPLKTGGVQPQHF.

V gene TRBV29-1 combines with J gene TRBJ2-7, with 11 bases matching TRBD1. J lost 3 bases, V lost 6 bases, and 7 bases had no gene match. The CDR3 sequence is 14 residues long. Germline V gene sequence: CDR1 SQVTM, CDR2 ANQGSEA. In nucleotides, the CDR3 is TGCAGCGTACTAGGGACAGGGGGTATCTACGAGCAGTACTTC. It is translated as CSVLGTGGIYEQYF.

The chain couples TRBV7-9 to TRBJ2-2; 7 bases are a match to TRBD1. CDR1 is SEHNR, CDR2 FQNEAQ, per germline (reference sequence). There are 15 residues in the CDR3. V was clipped by 2 bases and J by 4 bases; unmatched bases: 4. The CDR3 is CASSLRQGVTGELFF. The CDR3 DNA reads as TGTGCCAGCAGCTTACGTCAGGGGGTCACCGGGGAGCTGTTTTTT.

This chain connects TRBV6-2 or TRBV6-3 to TRBJ1-5; D is undetermined. The CDR3 length is 14 residues. Germline V gene data show CDR1 as MNHEY and CDR2 as SVGEGT. Trimming stripped 2 bases from V and 5 bases from J, with 10 bases between. CDR3 amino acids: CASSYVSQDQPQHF. CDR3 DNA sequence: TGTGCCAGCAGTTACGTCTCCCAGGATCAGCCCCAGCATTTT.

This clonotype showed up just a few times. V and J are TRBV20-1 and TRBJ2-1, with unresolved D. The V end was cut by 0 bases, the J end by 8 bases, with 11 bases between. This CDR3 has 13 residues. Germline values: CDR1 DFQATT, CDR2 SNEGSKA (reference sequence). The CDR3 DNA reads as TGCAGTGCTAGAGATCGAAGTTCCTATGAGCAGTTCTTC. This codes for CSARDRSSYEQFF.

This clonotype was counted between two and nine times. This chain links TRBV27 with TRBJ2-1; D ambiguous. Germline CDR1 reads MNHEY; CDR2 reads SMNVEV (reference sequence). The V end lost 6 bases, the J end lost 9 bases, and 12 bases lay between the germline ends. This CDR3 has 12 residues. CDR3 sequence reads: CASRGTLVEQFF. The CDR3 region has the DNA TGTGCCAGCAGGGGAACATTGGTTGAGCAGTTCTTC.

This chain links TRBV6-6 with TRBJ2-7; D unclear. Looked up from germline, CDR1 is MNHNY and CDR2 is SVGAGI (reference sequence). Trimming removed 0 bases at V and 4 bases at J, with 10 bases between. The length of the CDR3 is 14 residues. CDR3 residues: CASSYSPAPYEQYF. The CDR3 coding sequence is TGTGCCAGCAGTTACTCCCCCGCTCCTTACGAGCAGTACTTC.

The J gene is TRBJ2-1, the V gene TRBV6-8, with D unclear. Germline V gene sequence: CDR1 MNHGY, CDR2 SAAAGT. The CDR3 spans 15 residues. V gave up 0 bases and J gave up 5 bases, with 11 bases separating them. In DNA form, the CDR3 reads TGTGCCAGCAGTTACTCCGGGCCCCTCAACAATGAGCAGTTCTTC. Translation gives CASSYSGPLNNEQFF.

This clonotype has just a few counts. The chain recombines TRBV19 with TRBJ1-2; D is possibly TRBD1 (5 bases). The CDR3 spans 12 residues. Germline V lookup: CDR1 LNHDA, CDR2 SQIVND (reference sequence). V lost 8 bases and J lost 8, with 15 bases in between. The CDR3 DNA reads as TGTGCCAGTGCAGGGAAGCCGGCCGGCTACACCTTC. Encoded protein: CASAGKPAGYTF.

This clonotype was seen a handful of times. This chain joins TRBV7-9 and TRBJ2-3; the D gene could be TRBD1 or TRBD2 (5 bases each). This CDR3 spans 14 amino acids. Trimming took off 5 bases at V and 3 bases at J, with 12 bases between the two ends. Germline loops: CDR1 SEHNR, CDR2 FQNEAQ (reference sequence). CDR3 sequence (DNA): TGTGCCAGCAGCCCGAGGGACGGTACAGATACGCAGTATTTT. The encoded protein is CASSPRDGTDTQYF. Full variable domain (outside the CDR3, taken from reference TRBV7-9 and TRBJ2-3): DTGVSQNPRHKITKRGQNVTFRCDPISEHNRLYWYRQTLGQGPEFLTYFQNEAQLEKSRLLSDRFSAERPKGSFSTLEIQRTEQGDSAMYLCASSPRDGTDTQYFGPGTRLTVL.

This chain uses TRBV6-1 with TRBJ1-6; TRBD1 aligns across 7 bases. The CDR3 is 14 amino acids. CDR1 is MNHNS and CDR2 is SASEGT in the germline V gene. Unmatched junction bases numbered 5, after V lost 4 bases and J lost 8 bases. The CDR3 loop reads CASSAQGRDSPLHF. The CDR3 nucleotides are TGTGCCAGCAGTGCACAGGGGAGGGATTCACCCCTCCACTTT.

A remark on this clonotype: A junction boundary mismatches the germline segment, possibly from a read error. The chain joins TRBV7-9 to TRBJ2-3, with 8 bases lining up with TRBD1. CDR1 SEHNR and CDR2 FQNEAQ come from the germline V gene (reference sequence). This CDR3 has 16 residues. CDR3 DNA sequence: TGTGTCAGCAGCCGGACAGGGACTCCTAGCACAGATACGCAGTATTTT. Translation gives CVSSRTGTPSTDTQYF.